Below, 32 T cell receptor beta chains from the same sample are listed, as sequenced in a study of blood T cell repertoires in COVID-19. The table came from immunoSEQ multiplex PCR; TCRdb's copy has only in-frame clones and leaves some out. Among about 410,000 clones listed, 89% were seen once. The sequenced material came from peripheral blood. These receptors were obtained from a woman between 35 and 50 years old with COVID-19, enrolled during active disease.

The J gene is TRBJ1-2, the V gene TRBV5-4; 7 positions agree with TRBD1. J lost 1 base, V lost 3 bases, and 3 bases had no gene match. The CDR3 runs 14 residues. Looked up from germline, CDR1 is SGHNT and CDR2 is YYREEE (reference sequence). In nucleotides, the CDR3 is TGTGCCAGCAGCTCGGGACAGCTTAACTATGGCTACACCTTC. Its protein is CASSSGQLNYGYTF.

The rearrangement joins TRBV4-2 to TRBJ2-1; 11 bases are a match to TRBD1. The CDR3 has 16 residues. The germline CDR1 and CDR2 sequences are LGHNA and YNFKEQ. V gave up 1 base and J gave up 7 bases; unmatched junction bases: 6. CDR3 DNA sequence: TGTGCCAGCAGCCAAGTAGGACAGGGGGCTGGTAATGAGCAGTTCTTC. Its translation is CASSQVGQGAGNEQFF.

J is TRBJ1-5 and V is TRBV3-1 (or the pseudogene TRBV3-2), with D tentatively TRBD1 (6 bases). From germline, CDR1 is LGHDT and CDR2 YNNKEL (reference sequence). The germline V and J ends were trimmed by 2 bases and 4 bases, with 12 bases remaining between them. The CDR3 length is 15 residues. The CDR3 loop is CASSQSQGWNQPQHF. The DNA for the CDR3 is TGTGCCAGCAGCCAATCACAGGGTTGGAATCAGCCCCAGCATTTT.

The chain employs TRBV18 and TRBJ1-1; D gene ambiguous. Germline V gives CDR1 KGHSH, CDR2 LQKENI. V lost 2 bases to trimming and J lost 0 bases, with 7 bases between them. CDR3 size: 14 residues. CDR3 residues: CASSPEQLNTEAFF. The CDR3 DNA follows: TGTGCCAGCTCACCAGAACAGCTGAACACTGAAGCTTTCTTT.

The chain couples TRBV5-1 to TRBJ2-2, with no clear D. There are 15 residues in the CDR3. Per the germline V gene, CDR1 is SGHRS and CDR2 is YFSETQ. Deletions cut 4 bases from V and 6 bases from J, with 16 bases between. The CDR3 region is CASSQRSREAGELFF. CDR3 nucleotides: TGCGCCAGCAGCCAACGAAGTAGAGAGGCCGGGGAGCTGTTTTTT. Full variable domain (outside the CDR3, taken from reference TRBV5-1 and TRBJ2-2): KAGVTQTPRYLIKTRGQQVTLSCSPISGHRSVSWYQQTPGQGLQFLFEYFSETQRNKGNFPGRFSGRQFSNSRSEMNVSTLELGDSALYLCASSQRSREAGELFFGEGSRLTVL.

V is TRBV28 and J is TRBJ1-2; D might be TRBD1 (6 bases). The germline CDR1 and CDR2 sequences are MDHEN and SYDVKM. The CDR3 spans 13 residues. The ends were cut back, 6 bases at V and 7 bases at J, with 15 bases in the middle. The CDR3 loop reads CASSQTGFGGYTF. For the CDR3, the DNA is TGTGCCAGCAGCCAAACAGGGTTTGGTGGCTACACCTTC.

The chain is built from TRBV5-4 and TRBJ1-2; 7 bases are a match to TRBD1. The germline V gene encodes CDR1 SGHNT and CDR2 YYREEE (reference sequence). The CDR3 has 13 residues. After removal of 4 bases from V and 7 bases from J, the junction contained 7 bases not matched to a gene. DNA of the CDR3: TGTGCCAGCAGCCAAGACAGGGAAAGTGGCTACACCTTC. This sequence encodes CASSQDRESGYTF. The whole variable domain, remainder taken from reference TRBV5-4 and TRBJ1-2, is ETGVTQSPTHLIKTRGQQVTLRCSSQSGHNTVSWYQQALGQGPQFIFQYYREEENGRGNFPPRFSGLQFPNYSSELNVNALELDDSALYLCASSQDRESGYTFGSGTRLTVV.

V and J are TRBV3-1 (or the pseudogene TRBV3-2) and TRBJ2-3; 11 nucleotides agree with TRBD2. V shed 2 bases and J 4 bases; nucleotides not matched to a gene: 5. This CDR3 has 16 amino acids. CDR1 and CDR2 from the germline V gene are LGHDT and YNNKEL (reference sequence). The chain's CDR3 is CASSQLLAGGADTQYF. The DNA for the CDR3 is TGTGCCAGCAGCCAACTGCTAGCGGGGGGTGCAGATACGCAGTATTTT.

The CDR3 protein is CASSLEASGSADTQYF. The DNA for the CDR3 is TGTGCCAGCAGCTTAGAGGCTAGCGGGAGCGCAGATACGCAGTATTTT. This sequence joins TRBV7-2 and TRBJ2-3; 10 nucleotides align to TRBD2. Germline V gene sequence: CDR1 SGHTA, CDR2 FQGNSA. This CDR3 is built from 16 residues. Trimming took 1 base from V and 4 from J; bases not matched to a gene: 5.

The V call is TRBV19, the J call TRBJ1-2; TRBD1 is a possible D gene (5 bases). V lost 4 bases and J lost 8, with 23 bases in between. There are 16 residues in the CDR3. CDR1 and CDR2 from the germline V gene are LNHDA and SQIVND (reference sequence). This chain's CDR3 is CASSTLLTAQTFGYTF. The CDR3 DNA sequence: TGTGCCAGTAGTACGCTATTGACAGCCCAGACCTTCGGCTACACCTTC.

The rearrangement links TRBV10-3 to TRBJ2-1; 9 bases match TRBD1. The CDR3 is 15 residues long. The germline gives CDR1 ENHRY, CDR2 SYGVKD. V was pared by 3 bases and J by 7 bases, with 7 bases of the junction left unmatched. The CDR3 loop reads CAISDPGQGRNEQFF. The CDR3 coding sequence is TGTGCCATCAGTGACCCCGGACAGGGGCGGAATGAGCAGTTCTTC.

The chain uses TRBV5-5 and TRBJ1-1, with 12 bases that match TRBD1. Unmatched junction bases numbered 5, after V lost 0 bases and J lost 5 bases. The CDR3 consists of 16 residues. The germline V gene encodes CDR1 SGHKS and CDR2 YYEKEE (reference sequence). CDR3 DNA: TGTGCCAGCAGCTTGGACCCGGGACAGGGGGCGACTGAAGCTTTCTTT. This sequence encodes CASSLDPGQGATEAFF.

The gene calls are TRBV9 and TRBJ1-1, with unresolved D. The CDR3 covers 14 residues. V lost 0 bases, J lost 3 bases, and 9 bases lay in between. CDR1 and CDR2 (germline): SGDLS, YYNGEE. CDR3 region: CASSVVGRHTEAFF. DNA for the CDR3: TGTGCCAGCAGCGTAGTGGGCAGGCACACTGAAGCTTTCTTT.

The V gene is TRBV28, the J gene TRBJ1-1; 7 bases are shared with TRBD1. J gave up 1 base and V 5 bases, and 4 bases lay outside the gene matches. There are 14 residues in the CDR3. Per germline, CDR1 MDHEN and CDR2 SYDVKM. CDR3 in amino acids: CASSLKGANTEAFF. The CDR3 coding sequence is TGTGCCAGCAGTCTCAAGGGGGCGAACACTGAAGCTTTCTTT. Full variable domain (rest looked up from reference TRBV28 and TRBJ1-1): DVKVTQSSRYLVKRTGEKVFLECVQDMDHENMFWYRQDPGLGLRLIYFSYDVKMKEKGDIPEGYSVSREKKERFSLILESASTNQTSMYLCASSLKGANTEAFFGQGTRLTVV.

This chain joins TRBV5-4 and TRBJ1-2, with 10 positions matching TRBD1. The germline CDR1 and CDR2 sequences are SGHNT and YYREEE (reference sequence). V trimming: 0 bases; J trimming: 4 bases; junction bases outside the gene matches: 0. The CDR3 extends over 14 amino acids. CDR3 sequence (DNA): TGTGCCAGCAGCTTGGGACAGGGGGCCTATGGCTACACCTTC. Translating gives CASSLGQGAYGYTF.

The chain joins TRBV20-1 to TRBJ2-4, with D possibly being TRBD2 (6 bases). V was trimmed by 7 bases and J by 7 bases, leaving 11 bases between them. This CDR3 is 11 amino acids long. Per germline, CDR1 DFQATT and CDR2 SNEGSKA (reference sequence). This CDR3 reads CSVPSANIQYF. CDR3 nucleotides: TGCAGTGTGCCTAGCGCGAACATTCAGTACTTC.

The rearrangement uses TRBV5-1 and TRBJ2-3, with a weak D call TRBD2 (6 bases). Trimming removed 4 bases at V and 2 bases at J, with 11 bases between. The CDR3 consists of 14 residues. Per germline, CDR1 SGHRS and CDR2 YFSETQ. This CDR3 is CASSVLANTDTQYF. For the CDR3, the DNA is TGCGCCAGCAGCGTACTAGCTAACACAGATACGCAGTATTTT. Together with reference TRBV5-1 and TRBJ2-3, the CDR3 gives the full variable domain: KAGVTQTPRYLIKTRGQQVTLSCSPISGHRSVSWYQQTPGQGLQFLFEYFSETQRNKGNFPGRFSGRQFSNSRSEMNVSTLELGDSALYLCASSVLANTDTQYFGPGTRLTVL.

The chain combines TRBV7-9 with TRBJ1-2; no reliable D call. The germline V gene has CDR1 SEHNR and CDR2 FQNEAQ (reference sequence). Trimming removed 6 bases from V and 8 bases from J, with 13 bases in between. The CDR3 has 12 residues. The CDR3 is CASRTSRQGYTF. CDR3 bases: TGTGCCAGCAGAACCTCCAGGCAGGGCTACACCTTC.

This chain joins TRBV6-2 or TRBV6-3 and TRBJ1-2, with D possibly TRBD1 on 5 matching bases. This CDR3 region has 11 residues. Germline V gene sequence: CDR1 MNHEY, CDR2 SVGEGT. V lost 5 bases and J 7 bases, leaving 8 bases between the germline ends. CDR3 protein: CASSTRVGYTF. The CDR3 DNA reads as TGTGCCAGCAGTACCAGGGTTGGCTACACCTTC.

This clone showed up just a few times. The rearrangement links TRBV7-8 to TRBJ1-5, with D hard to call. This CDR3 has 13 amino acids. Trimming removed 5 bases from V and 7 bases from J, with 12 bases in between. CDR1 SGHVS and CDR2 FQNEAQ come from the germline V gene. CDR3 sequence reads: CASSDTGYQPQHF. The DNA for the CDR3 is TGTGCCAGCAGCGACACTGGCTACCAGCCCCAGCATTTT.

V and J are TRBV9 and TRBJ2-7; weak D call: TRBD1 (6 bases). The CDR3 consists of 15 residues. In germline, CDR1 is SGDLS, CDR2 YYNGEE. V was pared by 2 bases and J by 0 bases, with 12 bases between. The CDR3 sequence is CASSVDQDSSYEQYF. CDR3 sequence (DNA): TGTGCCAGCAGCGTGGACCAGGACAGCTCCTACGAGCAGTACTTC.

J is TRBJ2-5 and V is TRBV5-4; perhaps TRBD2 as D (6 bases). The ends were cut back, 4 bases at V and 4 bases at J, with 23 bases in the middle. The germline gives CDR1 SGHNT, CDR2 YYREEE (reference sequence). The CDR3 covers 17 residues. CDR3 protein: CASSPRGAGTVRETQYF. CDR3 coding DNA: TGTGCCAGCAGCCCGAGGGGTGCGGGGACTGTACGAGAGACCCAGTACTTC.

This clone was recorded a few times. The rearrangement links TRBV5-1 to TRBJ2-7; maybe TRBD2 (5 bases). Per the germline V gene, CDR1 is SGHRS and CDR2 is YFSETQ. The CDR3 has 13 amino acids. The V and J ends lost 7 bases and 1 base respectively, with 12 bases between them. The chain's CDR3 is CASSREGSYEQYF. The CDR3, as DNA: TGCGCCAGCTCTCGAGAGGGATCCTACGAGCAGTACTTC.

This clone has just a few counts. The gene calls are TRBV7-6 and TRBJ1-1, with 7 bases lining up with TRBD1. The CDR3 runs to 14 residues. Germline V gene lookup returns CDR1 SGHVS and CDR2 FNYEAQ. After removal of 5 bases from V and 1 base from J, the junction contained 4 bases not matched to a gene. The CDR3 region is CASSADRANTEAFF. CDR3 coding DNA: TGTGCCAGCAGCGCCGACAGGGCGAACACTGAAGCTTTCTTT. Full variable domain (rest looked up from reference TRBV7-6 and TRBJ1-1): GAGVSQSPRYKVTKRGQDVALRCDPISGHVSLYWYRQALGQGPEFLTYFNYEAQQDKSGLPNDRFSAERPEGSISTLTIQRTEQRDSAMYRCASSADRANTEAFFGQGTRLTVV.

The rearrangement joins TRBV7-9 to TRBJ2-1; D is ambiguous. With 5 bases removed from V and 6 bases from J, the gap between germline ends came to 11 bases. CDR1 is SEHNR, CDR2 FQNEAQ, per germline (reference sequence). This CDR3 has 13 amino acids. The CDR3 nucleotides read TGTGCCAGCAGCCGCCTAGAGGTCAATGAGCAGTTCTTC. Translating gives CASSRLEVNEQFF.

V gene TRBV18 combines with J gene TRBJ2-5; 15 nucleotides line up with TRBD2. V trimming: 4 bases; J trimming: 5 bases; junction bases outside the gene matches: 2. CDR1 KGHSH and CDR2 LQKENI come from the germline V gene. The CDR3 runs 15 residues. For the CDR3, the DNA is TGTGCCAGCTCACTGGGACTAGCGGGAGGCGAGACCCAGTACTTC. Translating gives CASSLGLAGGETQYF.

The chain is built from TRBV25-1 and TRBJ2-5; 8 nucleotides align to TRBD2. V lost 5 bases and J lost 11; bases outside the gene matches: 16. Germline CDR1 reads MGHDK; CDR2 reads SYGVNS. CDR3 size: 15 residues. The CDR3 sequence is CASSSRLGAGALQYF. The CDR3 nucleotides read TGTGCCAGCAGTTCCCGTTTAGGAGCGGGGGCCTTACAGTACTTC.

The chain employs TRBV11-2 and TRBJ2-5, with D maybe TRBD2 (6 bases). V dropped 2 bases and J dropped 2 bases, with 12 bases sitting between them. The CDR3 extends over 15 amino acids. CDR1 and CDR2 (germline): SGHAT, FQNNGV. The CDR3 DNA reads TGTGCCAGCAGCTTATTTCTAGCGAGACAAGAGACCCAGTACTTC. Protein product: CASSLFLARQETQYF.

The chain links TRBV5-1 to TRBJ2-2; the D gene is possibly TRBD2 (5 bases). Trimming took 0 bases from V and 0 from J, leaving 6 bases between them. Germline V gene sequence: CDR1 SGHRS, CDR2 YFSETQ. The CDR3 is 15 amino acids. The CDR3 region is CASSLGGSNTGELFF. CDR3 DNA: TGCGCCAGCAGCTTGGGCGGGTCGAACACCGGGGAGCTGTTTTTT.

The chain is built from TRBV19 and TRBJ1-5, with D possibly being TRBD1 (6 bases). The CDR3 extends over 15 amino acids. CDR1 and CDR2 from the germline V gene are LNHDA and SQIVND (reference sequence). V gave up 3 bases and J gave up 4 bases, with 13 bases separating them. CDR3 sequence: CASSIQGPPNQPQHF. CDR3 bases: TGTGCCAGTAGTATTCAGGGGCCCCCTAATCAGCCCCAGCATTTT.

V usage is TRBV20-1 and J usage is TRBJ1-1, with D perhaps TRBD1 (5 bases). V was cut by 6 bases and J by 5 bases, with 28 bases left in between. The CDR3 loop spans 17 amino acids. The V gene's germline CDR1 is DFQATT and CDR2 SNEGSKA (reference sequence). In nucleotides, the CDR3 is TGCAGTGCCAGTACAACAGACCTGTGGGTGGGGGGGACTGAAGCTTTCTTT. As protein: CSASTTDLWVGGTEAFF.

The CDR3 sequence is CASGMRDSPQHF. DNA of the CDR3: TGTGCCAGCGGTATGAGGGATAGTCCCCAGCATTTT. The rearrangement joins TRBV27 to TRBJ1-5; no definite D call. Trimming shortened V by 8 bases and J by 10 bases, and 15 bases separated the two germline ends. The CDR3 contains 12 residues. In germline, CDR1 is MNHEY, CDR2 SMNVEV (reference sequence).